These 10 T cell receptor beta chains share one sample of origin, sequenced in a study of blood T cell repertoires in COVID-19. Measured with immunoSEQ multiplex PCR; TCRdb has only the in-frame clones, and not every one. The sample records 76,000 or so clones, roughly 89% being singletons. The specimen sequenced was peripheral blood. These receptors originate from a human donor in a cohort sampled during active COVID-19.

The CDR3 loop reads CASSARHLADSYNEQFF. The CDR3 DNA reads as TGTGCCAGCAGCGCACGACACCTAGCGGACTCCTACAATGAGCAGTTCTTC. The chain joins TRBV5-8 to TRBJ2-1; 7 bases map to TRBD2. The CDR3 has 17 residues. Trimming took 4 bases from V and 0 from J; bases not matched to a gene: 10. Germline lookup yields CDR1 SGHTS and CDR2 YDEGEE.

The sample holds a few counts of this clone. The chain recombines TRBV7-9 with TRBJ2-7; D might be TRBD1 (6 bases). Germline-derived CDR1 and CDR2 are SEHNR and FQNEAQ (reference sequence). Trimming cost V 5 bases and J 1 base, with 9 bases left between them. CDR3 length: 13 residues. CDR3 amino acids: CASSPTGSYEQYF. CDR3 bases: TGTGCCAGCAGCCCCACAGGGTCCTACGAGCAGTACTTC.

This clone was detected once. The CDR3 protein is CASSLDRTPAETQYF. DNA of the CDR3: TGCGCCAGCAGCTTGGACCGGACACCAGCGGAGACCCAGTACTTC. The rearrangement links TRBV5-1 to TRBJ2-5, with a weak D call TRBD1 (5 bases). Germline V gene data show CDR1 as SGHRS and CDR2 as YFSETQ. The CDR3 has 15 amino acids. V dropped 0 bases and J dropped 5 bases, with 14 bases sitting between them.

J is TRBJ2-1 and V is TRBV15; 11 bases are shared with TRBD1. This CDR3 is 15 amino acids long. The germline V gene encodes CDR1 LNHNV and CDR2 YYDKDF (reference sequence). V shed 5 bases and J 3 bases; nucleotides not matched to a gene: 3. The CDR3 loop is CATSGDRGFYNEQFF. The CDR3 DNA follows: TGTGCCACCAGCGGGGACAGGGGGTTCTACAATGAGCAGTTCTTC.

The chain recombines TRBV2 with TRBJ2-3; no firm D call. The germline CDR1 and CDR2 sequences are SNHLY and FYNNEI. The CDR3 is 14 residues long. Trimming removed 9 bases from V and 0 bases from J, with 13 bases in between. DNA of the CDR3: TGTGCCAGTCAGACGGAGACTAGCACAGATACGCAGTATTTT. Its protein product is CASQTETSTDTQYF.

The chain links TRBV2 to TRBJ2-1; D ambiguous. V was trimmed by 6 bases and J by 7 bases, leaving 13 bases between them. This CDR3 is built from 13 residues. Germline V gene lookup returns CDR1 SNHLY and CDR2 FYNNEI. CDR3 sequence (DNA): TGTGCCAGCAGCCTCCAGAATCTGAATGAGCAGTTCTTC. Residues: CASSLQNLNEQFF.

The genes are TRBV19 and TRBJ1-4; 8 bases map to TRBD1. CDR3 length equals 14 residues. V gave up 7 bases and J gave up 6 bases; unmatched junction bases: 7. Germline V gives CDR1 LNHDA, CDR2 SQIVND (reference sequence). CDR3 DNA sequence: TGTGCCAGTACCATGGCGGACAGGGATGAAAAACTGTTTTTT. It specifies CASTMADRDEKLFF.

The V and J genes are TRBV7-2 and TRBJ1-1; D remains ambiguous. The germline CDR1 and CDR2 sequences are SGHTA and FQGNSA. The CDR3 sequence is 13 residues long. V was cut by 7 bases and J by 5 bases, with 14 bases left in between. The CDR3 nucleotides are TGTGCCAGCAAAGCGACCGGTTGGACTGAAGCTTTCTTT. It yields the protein CASKATGWTEAFF.

This clone showed up just a few times. The V gene is TRBV2, the J gene TRBJ2-2, with TRBD1 as a possible D gene (5 bases). Looked up from germline, CDR1 is SNHLY and CDR2 is FYNNEI. Deletions cut 3 bases from V and 1 base from J, with 9 bases between. The CDR3 is 15 amino acids. The CDR3 spells CASSERQGNTGELFF. The CDR3 DNA reads as TGTGCCAGCAGTGAGCGGCAGGGGAACACCGGGGAGCTGTTTTTT.

The chain is built from TRBV7-2 and TRBJ2-1, with 7 bases lining up with TRBD2. Germline-derived CDR1 and CDR2 are SGHTA and FQGNSA. There are 15 residues in the CDR3. V dropped 5 bases and J dropped 0; count of bases not matched to a gene: 4. The DNA for the CDR3 is TGTGCCAGCAGCCCGCGGGGGAGCTCCTACAATGAGCAGTTCTTC. Translation: CASSPRGSSYNEQFF.